The T cell receptor (beta chain) under discussion was sequenced for a study of blood T cell repertoires in COVID-19. Clones were sequenced by immunoSEQ multiplex PCR, and TCRdb holds only the in-frame ones, with some missing. The sample contains around 400,000 clones, around four fifths of which appear only once. Germline V gene data show CDR1 as MNHEY and CDR2 as SMNVEV (reference sequence). The CDR3 has 18 residues. V was clipped by 6 bases and J by 1 base, with 24 bases between them. This chain links TRBV27 with TRBJ2-5; a weak D match, TRBD1 (6 bases). The TCR sequence derives from a woman between 50 and 59 years old who had recovered from COVID-19. Sequencing was performed on PBMCs or T cells enriched from blood (not recorded which). The CDR3 DNA sequence: TGTGCCAGCAGACCGATACCCCGCGGACAGCTACTCCAAGAGACCCAGTACTTC. Residues: CASRPIPRGQLLQETQYF.